What follows are 14 T cell receptor beta chains derived from one specimen sequenced in a study of CD8+CD57+ T cells in acquired aplastic anemia. Genomic DNA acted as the template from which TCR beta VDJ combination and CDR3 sequence profiling were carried out. One entry per CDR3 protein, called by TCRdb with MiXCR from the reads. This table has around 33,000 distinct CDR3 sequences, 76% appearing once. Sequences were obtained from sorted CD4+, CD8+, or CD8+CD57+ T cells (not recorded which) from PBMCs. The receptor source for this set is a human donor in good health, serving as a control.

V and J are TRBV2 and TRBJ1-3, with D uncertain. V shed 8 bases and J shed 0 bases, with 8 bases lying between them. CDR1 is SNHLY, CDR2 FYNNEI, per germline. This CDR3 spans 13 amino acids. Here the CDR3 DNA reads TGTGCCAGCCGACGGAGCTCTGGAAACACCATATATTTT. Protein sequence: CASRRSSGNTIYF.

The CDR3 protein is CASSIRGGFTTDTQYF. CDR3 DNA sequence: TGTGCCAGTAGTATACGGGGGGGCTTTACCACAGATACGCAGTATTTT. J is TRBJ2-3 and V is TRBV19, with 8 positions matching TRBD2. The CDR3 contains 16 residues. CDR1 and CDR2 (germline): LNHDA, SQIVND (reference sequence). The ends lost 2 bases at V and 2 bases at J; junction bases unmatched: 6. Drawing the rest from reference TRBV19 and TRBJ2-3, the complete variable domain is DGGITQSPKYLFRKEGQNVTLSCEQNLNHDAMYWYRQDPGQGLRLIYYSQIVNDFQKGDIAEGYSVSREKKESFPLTVTSAQKNPTAFYLCASSIRGGFTTDTQYFGPGTRLTVL.

In this sample, this clonotype turned up a few times. The chain uses TRBV19 and TRBJ2-3, with D maybe TRBD1 (9 bases). The germline V and J ends were trimmed by 4 bases and 6 bases, with 14 bases remaining between them. The germline V gene encodes CDR1 LNHDA and CDR2 SQIVND (reference sequence). The CDR3 contains 14 residues. The CDR3 loop is CASSSGGTGDTQYF. Written as DNA, the CDR3 is TGTGCCAGTAGTAGCGGGGGGACAGGGGATACGCAGTATTTT.

The chain has TRBV10-3 and TRBJ2-5, with a possible D match to TRBD2 (6 bases). V was cut by 0 bases and J by 5 bases, with 13 bases left in between. The germline V gene has CDR1 ENHRY and CDR2 SYGVKD. The CDR3 consists of 15 residues. CDR3 bases: TGTGCCATCAGTGAGTCGTCGTATCGGGGGGAGACCCAGTACTTC. Translated: CAISESSYRGETQYF.

The genes are TRBV7-2 and TRBJ1-1; D call uncertain. CDR3 length: 13 amino acids. Germline CDR1 SGHTA, CDR2 FQGNSA. V dropped 4 bases and J dropped 8 bases, with 14 bases sitting between them. The DNA for the CDR3 is TGTGCCAGCAGCTCTGGTGGGCAGTCGGAAGCTTTCTTT. The encoded protein is CASSSGGQSEAFF.

The chain couples TRBV29-1 to TRBJ2-1; 11 bases map to TRBD2. This CDR3 has 17 residues. The ends lost 2 bases at V and 0 bases at J; junction bases unmatched: 6. Germline values: CDR1 SQVTM, CDR2 ANQGSEA. The CDR3 here is CSVESRLAGSSYNEQFF. CDR3 DNA sequence: TGCAGCGTTGAAAGCCGACTAGCGGGGAGCTCCTACAATGAGCAGTTCTTC.

V gene TRBV2 combines with J gene TRBJ2-7, with D tentatively TRBD2 (5 bases). The CDR3 has 12 residues. From germline, CDR1 is SNHLY and CDR2 FYNNEI. V shed 6 bases and J shed 8 bases, with 14 bases lying between them. CDR3 loop: CASSGTIAQQYV. The CDR3 DNA is TGTGCCAGCAGCGGTACGATAGCGCAGCAGTACGTC.

This clonotype was counted only a few times. J is TRBJ1-6 and V is TRBV7-2; 8 bases align to TRBD1. V gave up 5 bases and J gave up 4 bases; unmatched junction bases: 4. This CDR3 spans 15 amino acids. Per germline, CDR1 SGHTA and CDR2 FQGNSA. CDR3 sequence: CASSTRTGYNSPLHF. CDR3 DNA sequence: TGTGCCAGCAGCACCCGGACAGGGTATAATTCACCCCTCCACTTT. Combining the CDR3 with reference TRBV7-2 and TRBJ1-6 gives the whole variable domain GAGVSQSPSNKVTEKGKDVELRCDPISGHTALYWYRQSLGQGLEFLIYFQGNSAPDKSGLPSDRFSAERTGGSVSTLTIQRTQQEDSAVYLCASSTRTGYNSPLHFGNGTRLTVT.

This clonotype was found many times. The rearrangement links TRBV4-2 to TRBJ2-1; D is uncertain. The CDR3 totals 15 residues. Trimming took 3 bases from V and 0 from J, leaving 9 bases between them. Germline V CDR1 and CDR2: LGHNA, YNFKEQ. CDR3 sequence: CASSQDLSSYNEQFF. The CDR3 coding sequence is TGTGCCAGCAGCCAGGACCTGAGCTCCTACAATGAGCAGTTCTTC.

The chain couples TRBV7-2 to TRBJ1-6; D is unresolved. The CDR3 consists of 14 residues. Germline loops: CDR1 SGHTA, CDR2 FQGNSA. The V end lost 7 bases, the J end lost 3 bases, and 10 bases lay between the germline ends. The CDR3 DNA reads TGTGCCAGCAAGAGCAGCAGCTATAATTCACCCCTCCACTTT. Residues: CASKSSSYNSPLHF.

The gene calls are TRBV29-1 and TRBJ1-2; D unresolved. Trimming cost V 3 bases and J 2 bases, with 13 bases left between them. CDR3 length equals 14 residues. In germline, CDR1 is SQVTM, CDR2 ANQGSEA. CDR3 in DNA: TGCAGCGTTGAGGGGAAGGCAGCGAACTATGGCTACACCTTC. It specifies CSVEGKAANYGYTF.

This chain links TRBV20-1 with TRBJ1-6; weak D call: TRBD1 (6 bases). Germline assignment: CDR1 DFQATT and CDR2 SNEGSKA (reference sequence). V shed 0 bases and J shed 8 bases, with 17 bases lying between them. The CDR3 loop spans 16 amino acids. CDR3 nucleotides: TGCAGTGCTAGAGATATAGGCACAGGGCCTTATTCACCCCTCCACTTT. Encoded protein: CSARDIGTGPYSPLHF.

Only one count was recorded for this clonotype. V and J are TRBV7-8 and TRBJ2-1; D is undetermined. CDR1 and CDR2 from the germline V gene are SGHVS and FQNEAQ. The CDR3 has 11 amino acids. V lost 1 base and J lost 9, with 4 bases in between. The CDR3 is CASSLVAEQFF. In nucleotides, the CDR3 is TGTGCCAGCAGCTTAGTGGCTGAGCAGTTCTTC.

V gene TRBV29-1 combines with J gene TRBJ1-6, with 10 bases lining up with TRBD1. Trimming removed 6 bases from V and 7 bases from J; junction bases left unmatched: 3. This CDR3 has 13 residues. Germline V lookup: CDR1 SQVTM, CDR2 ANQGSEA. CDR3 loop: CSVGQGQNSPLHF. The CDR3 nucleotides read TGCAGCGTGGGACAGGGGCAAAATTCACCCCTCCACTTT.